This T cell receptor beta chain was obtained from a study of blood T cell repertoires in COVID-19 (dated by TCRdb to 2018 to 2021). Regarding the study in general: Samples from collaborators originated in the United States, Italy and Spain and spanned both the acute and convalescent phases of COVID-19. The prospective study material was composed of cDNA or gDNA derived from T cells, B-cell-depleted T cells, or PBMCs. Subjects who had been exposed to COVID-19, were actively infected with it, or had recovered from it provided the deeply sampled blood TCRbeta repertoires that made up the dataset. A freely available public database, intended as a resource for researchers studying the immune response to SARS-CoV-2, is where the repertoires were released. The samples were drawn from the first 160 participants of the ongoing ImmuneRACE study and from 1,254 subjects provided by 6 global collaborators. Sample metadata almost always included a de-identified subject ID, COVID-19 status, age in years and sex. Where HLA class I and class II types were available, the types were taken from metadata supplied by the sample provider, not from assay-based typing. What the research found in general, with its limitations: Clinical and demographic metadata were provided uncurated, with the amount varying by source and participant.

TCRbeta CDR3 regions were amplified from genomic DNA by means of the immunoSEQ Assay, a bias-controlled multiplex PCR. As for the original processing: The number of nucleated cells in each sample was estimated by amplification of reference gene primers within the assay. To quantify the absolute abundance of each unique TCRbeta CDR3 rearrangement, sequence reads were collapsed and filtered. Productive Simpson clonality was computed per sample as the square root of Simpson's diversity index over productive rearrangements. TCRdb retrieved this table from immuneACCESS and kept in-frame rearrangements only. Not all clones are present; in checked studies, unresolved V genes account for under half, and no reason is known for the remainder. Clone size and V and J calls were adopted from that table, with D and trimming inferred from the DNA. Recorded for this sample are roughly 200,000 clones; approximately 85% of them occurred a single time. Of the sample, around 8% is held by the ten largest clones.

The collaborating institutions used their own protocols to collect whole blood in K2EDTA tubes. Collaborator samples were shipped for TCRbeta analysis as frozen whole blood, isolated PBMCs, or DNA extracted from either sample type. Notes on this clone: Its antigen specificity is not known. No per-base quality is available; no much larger clone lies one base away.

The CDR3, from cysteine to phenylalanine, totals 13 residues. The kept DNA is CDR3 alone, 39 bases in frame from the first base. Reading the germline V gene gives CDR1 MDHEN and CDR2 SYDVKM. V is shortened by 4 bases, J by 7 bases, and the region joining them spans 13 bases. The rearranged chain carries TRBV28 and TRBJ1-2; possibly the D gene is TRBD1, per 6 matching bases. The TCR sequence derives from an older woman with acute or convalescent COVID-19. The sequenced sample was peripheral blood. For the CDR3, the sequence is CASSSTGTGGYTF. The DNA sequence is given as TGTGCCAGCAGTTCTACAGGGACCGGTGGCTACACCTTC.